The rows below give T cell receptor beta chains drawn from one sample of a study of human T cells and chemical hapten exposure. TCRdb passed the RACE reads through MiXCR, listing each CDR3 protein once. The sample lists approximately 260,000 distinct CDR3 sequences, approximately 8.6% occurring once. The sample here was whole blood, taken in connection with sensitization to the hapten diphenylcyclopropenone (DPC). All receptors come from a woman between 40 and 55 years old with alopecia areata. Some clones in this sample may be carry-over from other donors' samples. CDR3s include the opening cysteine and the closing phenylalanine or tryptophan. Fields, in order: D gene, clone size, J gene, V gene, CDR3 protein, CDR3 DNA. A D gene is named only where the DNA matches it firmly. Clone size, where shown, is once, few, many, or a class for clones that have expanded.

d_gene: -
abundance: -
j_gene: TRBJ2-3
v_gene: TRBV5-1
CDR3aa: CASSLGPSGTDTQYF
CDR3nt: TGCGCCAGCAGCTTGGGGCCTAGCGGCACAGATACGCAGTATTTT

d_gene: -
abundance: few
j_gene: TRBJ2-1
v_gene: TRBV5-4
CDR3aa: CASSPLRTSDYNEQFF
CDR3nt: TGTGCCAGCAGCCCTTTGCGCACGTCGGACTACAATGAGCAGTTCTTC

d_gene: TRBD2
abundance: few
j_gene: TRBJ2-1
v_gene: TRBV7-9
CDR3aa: CASSLATSGTIPYNEQFF
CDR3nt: TGTGCCAGCAGCTTAGCGACCTCAGGGACTATCCCCTACAATGAGCAGTTCTTC

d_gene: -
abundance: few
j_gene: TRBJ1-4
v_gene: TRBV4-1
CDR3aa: CASSGRARRLFF
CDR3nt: TGCGCCAGCAGTGGTCGGGCCCGTAGACTGTTTTTT

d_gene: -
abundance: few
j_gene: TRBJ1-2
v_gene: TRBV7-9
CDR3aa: CASSLPVPNYGYTF
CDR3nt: TGTGCCAGCAGCTTACCGGTACCTAACTATGGCTACACCTTC

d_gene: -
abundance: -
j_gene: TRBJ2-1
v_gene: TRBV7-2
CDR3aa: CASSSSYGSYNEQFF
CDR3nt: TGTGCCAGCAGCTCTAGTTACGGCTCCTACAATGAGCAGTTCTTC

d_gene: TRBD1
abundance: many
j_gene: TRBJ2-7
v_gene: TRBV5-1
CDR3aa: CASSSQGSSYEQYF
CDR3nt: TGTGCCAGCAGCTCACAGGGGAGCTCCTACGAGCAGTACTTC

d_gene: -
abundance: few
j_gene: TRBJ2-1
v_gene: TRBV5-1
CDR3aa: CASSLRTGPEQFF
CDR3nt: TGCGCCAGCAGCTTGAGGACGGGCCCTGAGCAGTTCTTC

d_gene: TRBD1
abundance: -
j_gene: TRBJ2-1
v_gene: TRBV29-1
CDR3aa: CSVENTRDSSYNEQFF
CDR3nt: TGCAGCGTTGAAAACACCCGGGACAGCTCCTACAATGAGCAGTTCTTC

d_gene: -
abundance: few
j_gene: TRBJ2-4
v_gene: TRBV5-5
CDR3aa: CASSKALENIQYF
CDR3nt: TGTGCCAGCAGTAAGGCCCTGGAAAACATTCAGTACTTC

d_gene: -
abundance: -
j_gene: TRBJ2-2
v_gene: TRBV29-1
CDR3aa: CSVVRGSTGELFF
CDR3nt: TGCAGCGTTGTAAGGGGTTCCACCGGGGAGCTGTTTTTT

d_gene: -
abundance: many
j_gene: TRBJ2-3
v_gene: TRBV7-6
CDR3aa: CASSLPASSTDTQYF
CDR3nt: TGTGCCAGCAGCTTACCAGCTTCGAGCACAGATACGCAGTATTTT

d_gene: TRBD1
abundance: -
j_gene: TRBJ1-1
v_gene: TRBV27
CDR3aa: CASSSSPDRGHPTTEAFF
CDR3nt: TGTGCCAGCAGTTCCTCTCCGGACAGGGGCCATCCGACCACTGAAGCTTTCTTT

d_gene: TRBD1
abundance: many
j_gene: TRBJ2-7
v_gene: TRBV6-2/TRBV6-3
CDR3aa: CASSHFRDSQGQYF
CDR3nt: TGTGCCAGCAGTCACTTCCGGGACAGCCAAGGGCAGTACTTC

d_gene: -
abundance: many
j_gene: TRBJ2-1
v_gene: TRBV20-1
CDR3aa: CSAKNNEQFF
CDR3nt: TGCAGTGCTAAGAACAATGAGCAGTTCTTC

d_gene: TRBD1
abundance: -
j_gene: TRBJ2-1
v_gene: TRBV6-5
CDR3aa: CASSYTPADRGYNEQFF
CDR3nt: TGTGCCAGCAGTTACACCCCAGCGGACAGGGGCTACAATGAGCAGTTCTTC

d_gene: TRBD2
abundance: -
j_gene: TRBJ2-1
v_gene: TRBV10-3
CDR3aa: CAISGAGEGSRQFF
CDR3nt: TGTGCCATCAGCGGAGCGGGAGAAGGTTCGAGGCAGTTCTTC

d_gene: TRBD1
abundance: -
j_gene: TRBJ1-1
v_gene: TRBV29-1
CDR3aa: CSVEGTGGTEAFF
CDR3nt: TGCAGCGTTGAGGGGACAGGGGGGACTGAAGCTTTCTTT

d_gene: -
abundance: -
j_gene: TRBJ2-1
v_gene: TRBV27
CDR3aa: CASSLDGTIRGYNEQFF
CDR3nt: TGTGCCAGCAGTTTAGACGGGACTATCAGGGGATACAATGAGCAGTTCTTC

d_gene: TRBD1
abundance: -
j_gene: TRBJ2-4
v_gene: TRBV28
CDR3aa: CASRDRTGVAKNIQYF
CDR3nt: TGTGCCAGCAGAGACCGGACAGGAGTAGCCAAAAACATTCAGTACTTC

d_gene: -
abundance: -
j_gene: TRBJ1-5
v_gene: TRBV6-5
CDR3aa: CASSGWGEGPQHF
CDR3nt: TGTGCCAGCAGTGGTTGGGGAGAGGGGCCCCAGCATTTT

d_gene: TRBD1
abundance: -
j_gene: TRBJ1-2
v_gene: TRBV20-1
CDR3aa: CSANRLTGDGYTF
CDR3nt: TGCAGTGCCAACCGCTTGACAGGGGACGGCTACACCTTC

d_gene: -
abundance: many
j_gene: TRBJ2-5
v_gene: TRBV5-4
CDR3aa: CASSPTRNQETQYF
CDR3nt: TGTGCCAGCAGCCCAACTAGAAACCAAGAGACCCAGTACTTC

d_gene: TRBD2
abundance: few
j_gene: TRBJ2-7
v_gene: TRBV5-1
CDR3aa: CASSFSPGGGPEQYF
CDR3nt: TGCGCCAGCAGCTTTTCCCCGGGAGGGGGGCCCGAGCAGTACTTC

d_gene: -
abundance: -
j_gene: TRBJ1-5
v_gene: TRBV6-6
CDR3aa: CASSYSTSNQPQHF
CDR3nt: TGTGCCAGCAGTTACTCGACTAGCAATCAGCCCCAGCATTTT

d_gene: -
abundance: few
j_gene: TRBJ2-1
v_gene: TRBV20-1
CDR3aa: CSARDSLAREQFF
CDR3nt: TGCAGTGCTAGAGATAGCCTAGCGAGGGAGCAGTTCTTC

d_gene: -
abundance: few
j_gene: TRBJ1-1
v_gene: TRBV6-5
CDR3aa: CASKRVTAGATEAFF
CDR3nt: TGTGCCAGCAAACGAGTAACAGCAGGGGCCACTGAAGCTTTCTTT

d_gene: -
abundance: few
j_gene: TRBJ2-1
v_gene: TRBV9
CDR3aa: CASSGGGTNNEQFF
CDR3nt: TGTGCCAGCAGCGGGGGAGGGACAAACAATGAGCAGTTCTTC

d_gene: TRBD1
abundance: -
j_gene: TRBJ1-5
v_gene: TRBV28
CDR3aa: CASSKQGTGGGQPQHF
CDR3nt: TGTGCCAGCAGCAAACAGGGGACAGGGGGCGGTCAGCCCCAGCATTTT

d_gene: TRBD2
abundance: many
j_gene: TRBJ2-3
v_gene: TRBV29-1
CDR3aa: CSARSGRGTDTQYF
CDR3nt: TGCAGCGCACGGTCCGGGAGGGGAACAGATACGCAGTATTTT

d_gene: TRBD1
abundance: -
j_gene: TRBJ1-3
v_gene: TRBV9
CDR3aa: CASSAQGAGNTIYF
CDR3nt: TGTGCCAGCAGCGCACAGGGGGCCGGAAACACCATATATTTT

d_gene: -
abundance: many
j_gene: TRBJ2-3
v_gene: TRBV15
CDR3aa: CATSRDRGISSTDTQYF
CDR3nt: TGTGCCACCAGCAGAGATCGCGGCATTTCTAGCACAGATACGCAGTATTTT

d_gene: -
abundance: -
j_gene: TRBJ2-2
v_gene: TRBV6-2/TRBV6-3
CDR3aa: CASSYEAYSGELFF
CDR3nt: TGTGCCAGCAGTTACGAGGCGTATTCCGGGGAGCTGTTTTTT

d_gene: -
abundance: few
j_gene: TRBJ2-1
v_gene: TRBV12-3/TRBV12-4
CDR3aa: CASRAGAGSYNEQFF
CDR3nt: TGTGCCAGCAGGGCCGGGGCAGGCTCCTACAATGAGCAGTTCTTC

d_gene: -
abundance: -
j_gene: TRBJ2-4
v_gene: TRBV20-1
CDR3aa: CSARSTAWDIQYF
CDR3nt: TGCAGTGCTAGATCGACTGCGTGGGACATTCAGTACTTC

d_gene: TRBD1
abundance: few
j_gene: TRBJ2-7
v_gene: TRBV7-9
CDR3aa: CASSLFGTGPDEQYF
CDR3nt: TGTGCCAGCAGCTTATTTGGGACAGGGCCGGACGAGCAGTACTTC

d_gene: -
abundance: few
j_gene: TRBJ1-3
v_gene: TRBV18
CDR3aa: CASSREGSRNTIYF
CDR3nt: TGTGCCAGCTCACGCGAGGGGTCGAGGAACACCATATATTTT

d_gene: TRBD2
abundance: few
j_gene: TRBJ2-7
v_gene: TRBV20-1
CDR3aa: CSASGGRASYEQYF
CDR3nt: TGCAGTGCTAGTGGCGGGAGGGCCTCCTACGAGCAGTACTTC

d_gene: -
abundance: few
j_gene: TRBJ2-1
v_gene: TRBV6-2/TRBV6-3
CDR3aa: CASSRQFQIYNEQFF
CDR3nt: TGTGCCAGCAGTCGACAGTTTCAAATATACAATGAGCAGTTCTTC

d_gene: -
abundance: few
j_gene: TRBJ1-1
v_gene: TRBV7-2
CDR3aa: CASSLETQGRTEAFF
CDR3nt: TGTGCCAGCAGCTTAGAGACACAGGGCAGGACTGAAGCTTTCTTT

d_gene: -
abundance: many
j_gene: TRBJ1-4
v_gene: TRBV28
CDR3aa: CASSPLLFF
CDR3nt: TGTGCCAGCAGCCCCTTGCTGTTTTTT

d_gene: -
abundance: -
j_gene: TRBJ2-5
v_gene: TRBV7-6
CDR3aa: CASSLVQAETQYF
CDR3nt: TGTGCCAGCAGCTTAGTTCAGGCAGAGACCCAGTACTTC

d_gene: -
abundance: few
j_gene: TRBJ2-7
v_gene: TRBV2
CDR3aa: CASSDGLAFHEQYF
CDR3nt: TGTGCCAGCAGTGATGGGCTAGCGTTCCACGAGCAGTACTTC

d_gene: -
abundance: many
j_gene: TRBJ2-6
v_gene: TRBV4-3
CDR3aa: CASTLGGSGANVLTF
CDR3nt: TGCGCCAGTACCCTAGGGGGCTCTGGGGCCAACGTCCTGACTTTC

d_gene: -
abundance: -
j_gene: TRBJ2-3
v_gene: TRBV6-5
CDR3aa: CASSYQEPPDTQYF
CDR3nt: TGTGCCAGCAGTTACCAGGAACCCCCAGATACGCAGTATTTT

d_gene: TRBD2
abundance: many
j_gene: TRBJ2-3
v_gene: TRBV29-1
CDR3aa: CSSAGGESTDTQYF
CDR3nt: TGCAGCTCTGCCGGGGGGGAGTCAACAGATACGCAGTATTTT

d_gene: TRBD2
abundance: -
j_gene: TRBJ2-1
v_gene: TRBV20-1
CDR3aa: CSARGSSGREWEQFF
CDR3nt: TGCAGTGCTAGAGGGTCTAGCGGGAGGGAATGGGAGCAGTTCTTC

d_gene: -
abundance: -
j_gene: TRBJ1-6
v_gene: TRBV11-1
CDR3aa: CASGEFRGYSPLHF
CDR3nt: TGTGCCAGCGGCGAATTTAGGGGATATTCACCCCTCCACTTT

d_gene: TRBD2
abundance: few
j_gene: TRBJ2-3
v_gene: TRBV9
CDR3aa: CASSGRTSGRLYTQYF
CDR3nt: TGTGCCAGCAGCGGACGGACTAGCGGGAGATTGTATACGCAGTATTTT

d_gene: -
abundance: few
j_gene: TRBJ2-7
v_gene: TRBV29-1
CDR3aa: CSVEDESVPSYEQYF
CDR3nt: TGCAGCGTTGAAGATGAGTCAGTTCCCTCCTACGAGCAGTACTTC